This T cell receptor (beta chain) emerged from a study of CD8+ T cells in alopecia areata. Study in general: Donor skin was harvested from approximately 6-12-month-old C3H/HeJ mice with spontaneous alopecia and grafted onto approximately 7-11-week-old female C3H/HeJ recipients.

Findings and limits, study-wide: More clonal than normal scalp was lesional scalp, particularly alopecia totalis/universalis. Shared TCR sequences were less clear between patients than in mice, possibly partly from HLA diversity.

As for this clone: Its antigen is not known. The gene names here belong to mouse. The read terminates 4 residues before the CDR3 end, so the remaining end is supplied by the germline J gene.

The trim removed 3 bases at V and 0 bases at J, leaving 2 bases unmatched. Germline assignment: CDR1 NSHNY and CDR2 SYGAGN. The CDR3 spans 15 residues. RNA extraction was followed by reverse transcription into cDNA, which acted as the sequencing template. Method: immunoSEQ multiplex PCR; TCRdb's copy keeps in-frame clones and lacks some. The specimen has over 100,000 clones, none found just once. The V gene is TRBV13-1, the J gene TRBJ2-1, with 8 nucleotides matching TRBD2. The material sequenced was lesional skin. The receptor was derived from a C3H/HeJ mouse with alopecia areata. Mouse strain MHC haplotype: H2-k. The DNA read from the CDR3 is TGTGCCAGCAGTGGCTGGGGGGCTAACTATGCT. It yields the protein CASSGWGANYA. The full CDR3 reads CASSGWGANYAEQFF.